These T cell receptor beta chains were read from a single sample in a study of breast tumors, draining lymph nodes, adjacent tissues. TCRdb independently ran MiXCR on the multiplex PCR reads; one entry per CDR3 protein. Counted here are tens of thousands of distinct CDR3 sequences, about 20% occurring once; the ten biggest clones make up 2% to 2.5%. Sequenced material: axillary lymph node tissue. The receptors were sampled from a female donor with breast cancer. Some clones in this sample may be carry-over from other donors' samples. Each CDR3 is given with its conserved first and last residue. The order of the fields is J gene, D gene, clone size, V gene, CDR3 protein, CDR3 DNA. A D gene is named only where the DNA matches it firmly. A clone size is listed for some rows: how often the clone was seen (once, few, many), or a class if it is expanded.

TRBJ2-1,TRBD2,many,TRBV5-5,CASSGLAGASYNEQFF,TGTGCCAGCTCTGGACTAGCGGGAGCCTCCTACAATGAGCAGTTCTTC
TRBJ2-3,TRBD2,-,TRBV7-6,CAGSLGRGSPTDTQYF,TGTGCCGGCAGCTTGGGGCGGGGGAGCCCCACAGATACGCAGTATTTT
TRBJ2-1,-,-,TRBV28,CASNIPGLVYNEQFF,TGTGCCAGCAACATACCGGGTCTAGTTTACAATGAGCAGTTCTTC
TRBJ2-3,TRBD2,-,TRBV28,CASSSSLAGGTQYF,TGTGCCAGCAGTTCATCTCTAGCGGGAGGTACGCAGTATTTT
TRBJ2-2,-,-,TRBV28,CASTPSGELFF,TGTGCCAGCACCCCATCTGGGGAGCTGTTTTTT
TRBJ2-7,-,-,TRBV30,CAWSTPGRGFTYEQYF,TGTGCCTGGAGTACTCCCGGTAGAGGTTTCACCTACGAGCAGTACTTC
TRBJ2-2,-,many,TRBV19,CASSPTHANTGELFF,TGTGCCAGTAGCCCGACTCACGCGAACACCGGGGAGCTGTTTTTT
TRBJ1-2,-,many,TRBV20-1,CSAPRSGGGGYGYTF,TGCAGTGCCCCAAGATCAGGCGGAGGAGGCTATGGCTACACCTTC
TRBJ2-3,-,many,TRBV9,CASSPKGVSTDTQYF,TGTGCCAGCAGCCCGAAGGGGGTCAGCACAGATACGCAGTATTTT
TRBJ2-3,TRBD1,many,TRBV5-5,CASSSGTGSTDTQYF,TGTGCCAGCAGCTCCGGGACAGGTAGCACAGATACGCAGTATTTT
TRBJ2-4,TRBD2,-,TRBV19,CASSKGSAGGGLAKNIQYF,TGTGCCAGTAGTAAGGGTTCAGCGGGAGGTGGCCTAGCCAAAAACATTCAGTACTTC
TRBJ2-1,TRBD2,many,TRBV14,CASSQTLGLAGGSGWSYNEQFF,TGTGCCAGCAGCCAAACCTTAGGACTAGCGGGAGGGTCTGGATGGTCCTACAATGAGCAGTTCTTC
TRBJ2-3,-,-,TRBV6-1,CAISDISEFTGTQYF,TGTGCCATCAGTGATATTAGCGAGTTCACAGGTACGCAGTATTTT
TRBJ2-7,TRBD1,few,TRBV30,CAWTPAGTGNHEQYF,TGTGCCTGGACACCCGCCGGGACAGGGAACCACGAGCAGTACTTC
TRBJ1-6,-,many,TRBV2,CASIPGRGRSPLHF,TGTGCCAGCATTCCGGGCAGGGGACGCTCACCCCTCCACTTT
TRBJ2-2,TRBD1,many,TRBV6-5,CASSYRGPGELFF,TGTGCCAGCAGTTACAGGGGGCCCGGGGAGCTGTTTTTT
TRBJ1-5,-,few,TRBV18,CASSLDRNQPQHF,TGTGCCAGCTCACTCGACAGGAATCAGCCCCAGCATTTT
TRBJ2-3,TRBD2,many,TRBV2,CASSAGLAGVRTDTQYF,TGTGCCAGCAGTGCGGGACTAGCGGGAGTACGCACAGATACGCAGTATTTT